The 16 T cell receptor beta chains presented below share a single source sample, sequenced in a study of T cells after yellow fever vaccination. TCRdb used MiXCR to reprocess the 5' RACE reads, holding one entry per CDR3 protein. The sample contains around 590,000 distinct CDR3 sequences, over 9% of which appear only once. Source: PBMCs, taken on the day of the yellow fever booster vaccination. Every receptor here comes from a man aged 25-45 years who received the YFV17D yellow fever vaccine.

This clonotype occurred a few times. CDR3 region: CASSWQGFYGYTF. DNA of the CDR3: TGTGCCAGCAGTTGGCAGGGCTTTTACGGCTACACCTTC. The V gene is TRBV28, the J gene TRBJ1-2; maybe TRBD1 (5 bases). Per the germline V gene, CDR1 is MDHEN and CDR2 is SYDVKM. The germline V and J ends were trimmed by 4 bases and 8 bases, with 14 bases remaining between them. This CDR3 is built from 13 residues.

This sequence joins TRBV18 and TRBJ2-7, with 9 bases that match TRBD2. Germline V gene data show CDR1 as KGHSH and CDR2 as LQKENI. Trimming removed 4 bases from V and 6 bases from J; junction bases left unmatched: 7. The CDR3 spans 14 residues. The CDR3 DNA is TGTGCCAGCTCACGCTCGTCGACTAGCGGCGAGCAGTACTTC. Residues: CASSRSSTSGEQYF. The full variable domain, rest sourced from reference TRBV18 and TRBJ2-7, is NAGVMQNPRHLVRRRGQEARLRCSPMKGHSHVYWYRQLPEEGLKFMVYLQKENIIDESGMPKERFSAEFPKEGPSILRIQQVVRGDSAAYFCASSRSSTSGEQYFGPGTRLTVT.

The rearrangement links TRBV2 to TRBJ2-1; 8 nucleotides match TRBD1. Per the germline V gene, CDR1 is SNHLY and CDR2 is FYNNEI. The ends lost 4 bases at V and 13 bases at J; junction bases unmatched: 6. This CDR3 has 12 residues. Here the CDR3 DNA reads TGTGCCAGCAGTGCGGACAGGGAAGAACAGTTCTTC. This sequence encodes CASSADREEQFF.

This clonotype was seen a handful of times. The J gene is TRBJ1-2, the V gene TRBV7-8, with 7 bases identical to TRBD1. The junction had 3 bases not matched to a gene; V was cut back by 1 base and J by 7 bases. The CDR3 contains 13 residues. Germline CDR1 SGHVS, CDR2 FQNEAQ. Written as DNA, the CDR3 is TGTGCCAGCAGCTTAGGGGGACAGCGTGGCTACACCTTC. It is translated as CASSLGGQRGYTF.

The sample holds a few counts of this clonotype. The rearrangement uses TRBV30 and TRBJ2-7; 7 bases align to TRBD2. With 3 bases clipped from V and 3 bases from J, the junction kept 8 bases outside the gene matches. Germline CDR1 is GTSNPN and CDR2 is SVGIG (reference sequence). The CDR3 covers 14 residues. The chain's CDR3 is CAWRPPGGIYEQYF. In DNA form, the CDR3 reads TGTGCCTGGAGACCACCGGGGGGAATCTACGAGCAGTACTTC.

This chain joins TRBV2 and TRBJ1-1; TRBD1 matches at 9 bases. After removal of 7 bases from V and 7 bases from J, the junction contained 4 bases not matched to a gene. In germline, CDR1 is SNHLY, CDR2 FYNNEI. This CDR3 has 12 residues. CDR3 residues: CASTGTGIEAFF. The CDR3 DNA follows: TGTGCCAGCACCGGGACAGGGATTGAAGCTTTCTTT.

This clonotype was seen at least ten times. The chain employs TRBV7-2 and TRBJ2-5; D may be TRBD1 or TRBD2 (5 bases each). The closer fit of TRBJ2-3 to the DNA end suggests the J call may be wrong. The CDR3 contains 11 residues. Germline V lookup: CDR1 SGHTA, CDR2 FQGNSA. This chain's CDR3 is CASSLRGTQYF. For the CDR3, the DNA is TGTGCCAGCAGCTTGAGGGGTACGCAGTATTTT.

This clonotype appeared a few times. The chain combines TRBV5-5 with TRBJ1-6; weak D call: TRBD1 (5 bases). The CDR3 runs to 18 residues. The germline V gene has CDR1 SGHKS and CDR2 YYEKEE (reference sequence). V lost 4 bases, J lost 0 bases, and 17 bases lay in between. The CDR3 DNA sequence: TGTGCCAGCAGCCTGTATGGGACGGCGAGCTCCTATAATTCACCCCTCCACTTT. Its protein product is CASSLYGTASSYNSPLHF. The whole variable domain, filled in from reference TRBV5-5 and TRBJ1-6, reads DAGVTQSPTHLIKTRGQQVTLRCSPISGHKSVSWYQQVLGQGPQFIFQYYEKEERGRGNFPDRFSARQFPNYSSELNVNALLLGDSALYLCASSLYGTASSYNSPLHFGNGTRLTVT.

J is TRBJ2-7 and V is TRBV20-1; tentative D call: TRBD2 (5 bases). Trimming pared 6 bases from V and 3 bases from J, leaving 15 bases between. CDR1 DFQATT and CDR2 SNEGSKA come from the germline V gene (reference sequence). The CDR3 spans 13 residues. CDR3 sequence (DNA): TGCAGTGCCACCAAGGAAGCGGACTACGAGCAGTACTTC. Translating gives CSATKEADYEQYF.

The genes are TRBV7-2 and TRBJ2-3; TRBD2 aligns across 14 bases. J was trimmed by 6 bases and V by 3 bases; bases with no gene match: 5. The CDR3 length is 16 residues. Germline assignment: CDR1 SGHTA and CDR2 FQGNSA. This CDR3 reads CASSFGTSGSGDTQYF. The CDR3 nucleotides are TGTGCCAGCAGCTTCGGGACTAGCGGGAGCGGGGATACGCAGTATTTT. Looking up the rest from reference TRBV7-2 and TRBJ2-3 gives the full variable domain: GAGVSQSPSNKVTEKGKDVELRCDPISGHTALYWYRQSLGQGLEFLIYFQGNSAPDKSGLPSDRFSAERTGGSVSTLTIQRTQQEDSAVYLCASSFGTSGSGDTQYFGPGTRLTVL.

This clonotype was seen ten or more times. The rearrangement links TRBV5-6 to TRBJ2-7; perhaps TRBD1 as D (6 bases). The CDR3 is 14 residues long. V was shortened by 4 bases and J by 7 bases, with 18 bases between the two germline ends. Germline CDR1 is SGHDT and CDR2 is YYEEEE. In DNA form, the CDR3 reads TGTGCCAGCAGCCGATTGGACAGAATGGGGGAGCAGTACTTC. It yields the protein CASSRLDRMGEQYF.

This clonotype was seen only a few times. The gene calls are TRBV29-1 and TRBJ1-5; 9 bases fit TRBD1. Trimming took 4 bases from V and 7 from J; bases not matched to a gene: 11. Germline assignment: CDR1 SQVTM and CDR2 ANQGSEA. The length of the CDR3 is 15 residues. The CDR3 DNA reads as TGCAGCGTTGGAGGGGGGACAGGGACGGGGCAGCCCCAGCATTTT. Its protein is CSVGGGTGTGQPQHF.

This clonotype came up a few times. This chain links TRBV12-3 or TRBV12-4 with TRBJ1-3; D call uncertain. This CDR3 is built from 16 residues. The V end was cut by 1 base, the J end by 6 bases, with 16 bases between. The CDR3 nucleotides read TGTGCCAGCAGTTTAGACTTGGGCCCAAAGGAAAACACCATATATTTT. Translated: CASSLDLGPKENTIYF.

This clonotype was picked up a small number of times. V and J are TRBV29-1 and TRBJ2-7, with 12 bases matching TRBD2. The CDR3 length is 16 residues. The ends lost 1 base at V and 5 bases at J; junction bases unmatched: 9. Per germline, CDR1 SQVTM and CDR2 ANQGSEA. The CDR3, as DNA: TGCAGCGTTGAAGCGCTAGCGGGAGGGCGCGTCAACGAGCAGTACTTC. Translated: CSVEALAGGRVNEQYF.

In this sample, this clonotype turned up once. The chain has TRBV20-1 and TRBJ1-2, with 7 nucleotides matching TRBD1. The CDR3 sequence is 15 residues long. With V trimmed by 0 bases and J by 5 bases, 9 bases remained unmatched. The germline V gene encodes CDR1 DFQATT and CDR2 SNEGSKA (reference sequence). The CDR3 spells CSARDRGAARYGYTF. CDR3 bases: TGCAGTGCTAGAGACAGGGGGGCCGCCCGTTATGGCTACACCTTC.

The sample holds a few counts of this clonotype. The V gene is TRBV2, the J gene TRBJ2-7, with TRBD2 matching over 9 bases. Per the germline V gene, CDR1 is SNHLY and CDR2 is FYNNEI. The CDR3 is made up of 15 amino acids. Trimming at V came to 8 bases and at J to 5 bases, leaving 13 bases not matched to a gene. In DNA form, the CDR3 reads TGTGCCAGCCGGCCCTTAGCGGGAGTGATCCACGAGCAGTACTTC. It encodes CASRPLAGVIHEQYF.